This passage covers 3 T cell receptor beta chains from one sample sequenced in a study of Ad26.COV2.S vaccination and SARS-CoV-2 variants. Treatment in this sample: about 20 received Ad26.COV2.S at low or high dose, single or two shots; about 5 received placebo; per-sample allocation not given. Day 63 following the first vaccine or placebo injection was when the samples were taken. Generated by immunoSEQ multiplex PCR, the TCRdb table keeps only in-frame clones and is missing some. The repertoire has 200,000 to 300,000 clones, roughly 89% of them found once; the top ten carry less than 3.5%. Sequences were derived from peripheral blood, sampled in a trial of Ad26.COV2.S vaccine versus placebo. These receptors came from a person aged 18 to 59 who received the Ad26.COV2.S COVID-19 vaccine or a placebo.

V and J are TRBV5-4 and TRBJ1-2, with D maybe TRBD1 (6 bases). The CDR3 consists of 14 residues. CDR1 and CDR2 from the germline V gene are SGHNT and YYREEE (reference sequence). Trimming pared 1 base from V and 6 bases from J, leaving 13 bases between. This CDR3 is CASSLHQGKDGYTF. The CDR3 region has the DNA TGTGCCAGCAGCTTGCACCAGGGGAAGGATGGCTACACCTTC.

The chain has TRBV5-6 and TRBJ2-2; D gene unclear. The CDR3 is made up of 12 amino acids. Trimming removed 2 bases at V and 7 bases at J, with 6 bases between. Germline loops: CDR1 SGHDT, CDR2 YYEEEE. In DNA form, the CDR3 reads TGTGCCAGCAGCTTCCAAGTCGGGGAGCTGTTTTTT. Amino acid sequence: CASSFQVGELFF.

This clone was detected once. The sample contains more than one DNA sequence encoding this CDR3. This CDR3 is CASSQTGHEQYF. The CDR3 DNA reads TGTGCCAGCAGCCAGACAGGGCACGAGCAGTACTTC. The gene calls are TRBV3-1 (or the pseudogene TRBV3-2) and TRBJ2-7, with TRBD1 identical over 7 bases. Germline CDR1 and CDR2: LGHDT and YNNKEL (reference sequence). The length of the CDR3 is 12 residues. The V gene end was trimmed by 3 bases and the J gene end by 5 bases; junction bases not matched to a gene: 1.